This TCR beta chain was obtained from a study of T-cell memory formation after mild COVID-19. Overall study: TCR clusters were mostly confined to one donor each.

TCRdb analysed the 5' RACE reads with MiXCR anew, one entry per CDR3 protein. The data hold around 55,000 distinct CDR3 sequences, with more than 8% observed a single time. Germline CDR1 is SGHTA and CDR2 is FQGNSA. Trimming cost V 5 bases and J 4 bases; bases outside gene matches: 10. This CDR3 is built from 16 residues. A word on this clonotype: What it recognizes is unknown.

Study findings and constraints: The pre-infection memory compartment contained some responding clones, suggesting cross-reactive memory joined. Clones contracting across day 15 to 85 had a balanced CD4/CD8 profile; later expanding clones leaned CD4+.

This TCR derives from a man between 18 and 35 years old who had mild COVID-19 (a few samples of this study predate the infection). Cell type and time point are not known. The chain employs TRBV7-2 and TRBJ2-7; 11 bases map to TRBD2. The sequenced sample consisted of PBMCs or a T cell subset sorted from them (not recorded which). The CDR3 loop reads CASSTALTSGVYEQYF. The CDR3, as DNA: TGTGCCAGCAGCACAGCTTTGACTAGCGGGGTGTACGAGCAGTACTTC.